Shown below are 17 T cell receptor beta chains from a single sample sequenced in a study of T cell clones after liver transplantation. Measured with immunoSEQ multiplex PCR; TCRdb has only the in-frame clones, and not every one. Here the sample spans tens of thousands of clones, 80% to 90% being singletons. Sequencing was performed on CD4+ T cells from blood, taken around 50 months after liver transplant. These receptors were collected from a human patient who received a liver transplant. A share of the T cells may be of graft donor origin.

The chain joins TRBV6-1 to TRBJ2-1; possibly TRBD1 for D (5 bases). The CDR3 runs to 14 residues. From germline, CDR1 is MNHNS and CDR2 SASEGT. V shed 7 bases and J shed 7 bases, with 17 bases lying between them. The CDR3 region has the DNA TGTGCCAGCATGTCGGCAGGGCCAGGGAATGAGCAGTTCTTC. It specifies CASMSAGPGNEQFF.

The V gene is TRBV4-3, the J gene TRBJ1-2; 12 bases align to TRBD1. The CDR3 runs 16 residues. V gave up 1 base and J gave up 4 bases; unmatched junction bases: 4. Germline loops: CDR1 LGHNA, CDR2 YSLEER. The DNA of the CDR3 is TGCGCCAGCAGCCAAGGGGGGACAGGGGGCGCCTATGGCTACACCTTC. Encoded protein: CASSQGGTGGAYGYTF.

The chain carries TRBV5-4 and TRBJ1-2; no clear D. Germline lookup yields CDR1 SGHNT and CDR2 YYREEE (reference sequence). V was trimmed by 3 bases and J by 7 bases, leaving 10 bases between them. The CDR3 contains 12 residues. CDR3 sequence (DNA): TGTGCCAGCAGCTCCCAAGAGTCTGGCTACACCTTC. This codes for CASSSQESGYTF.

This sequence joins TRBV10-3 and TRBJ2-3; D is perhaps TRBD2 (6 bases). Trimming removed 5 bases from V and 0 bases from J, with 12 bases in between. Germline V gene lookup returns CDR1 ENHRY and CDR2 SYGVKD. The CDR3 runs 15 residues. DNA for the CDR3: TGTGCCATCAGTTACGGGGGAACTAGCACAGATACGCAGTATTTT. This translates into CAISYGGTSTDTQYF.

This chain uses TRBV4-1 with TRBJ1-4; TRBD1 might be the D (5 bases). The germline CDR1 and CDR2 sequences are MGHRA and YSYEKL. Trimming left V 4 bases short and J 3 bases short, with 9 bases between. The CDR3 totals 14 residues. In DNA form, the CDR3 reads TGCGCCAGCAGCCGACAGCCTGCTAATGAAAAACTGTTTTTT. It specifies CASSRQPANEKLFF.

Written as DNA, the CDR3 is TGCAGCACTGAACTAGTCTCAGGCAATGAGCAGTTCTTC. Its translation: CSTELVSGNEQFF. The chain recombines TRBV29-1 with TRBJ2-1; the D gene is possibly TRBD2 (5 bases). V lost 8 bases to trimming and J lost 6 bases, with 17 bases between them. Per germline, CDR1 SQVTM and CDR2 ANQGSEA. The CDR3 consists of 13 residues.

J is TRBJ2-3 and V is TRBV6-1; 8 nucleotides line up with TRBD2. CDR3 length equals 13 residues. Germline lookup yields CDR1 MNHNS and CDR2 SASEGT. V lost 8 bases and J lost 3; bases outside the gene matches: 4. CDR3 loop: CASVGLETDTQYF. The CDR3 DNA is TGTGCCAGCGTGGGACTAGAAACAGATACGCAGTATTTT.

The gene calls are TRBV5-6 and TRBJ1-1; no firm D call. The CDR3 has 13 amino acids. Germline V lookup: CDR1 SGHDT, CDR2 YYEEEE. The ends were cut back, 5 bases at V and 5 bases at J, with 13 bases in the middle. DNA for the CDR3: TGTGCCAGCAGGGCGGGGTTCGGAACTGAAGCTTTCTTT. This codes for CASRAGFGTEAFF.

The table lists this clone with a count of one. This sequence joins TRBV9 and TRBJ2-3; 10 nucleotides line up with TRBD2. This CDR3 is built from 15 residues. Trimming at V came to 0 bases and at J to 7 bases, leaving 5 bases not matched to a gene. Germline CDR1 and CDR2: SGDLS and YYNGEE. The CDR3 is CASSVGSSGGYTQYF. The CDR3 nucleotides are TGTGCCAGCAGCGTAGGGTCTAGCGGGGGATATACGCAGTATTTT.

This chain connects TRBV7-2 to TRBJ2-7, with D tentatively TRBD1 (6 bases). Looked up from germline, CDR1 is SGHTA and CDR2 is FQGNSA. This CDR3 contains 15 residues. The ends were cut back, 3 bases at V and 2 bases at J, with 14 bases in the middle. The CDR3 sequence is CASSLAGTSTYEQYF. Written as DNA, the CDR3 is TGTGCCAGCAGCTTGGCCGGGACATCAACCTACGAGCAGTACTTC. Variable domain in full (rest from reference TRBV7-2 and TRBJ2-7): GAGVSQSPSNKVTEKGKDVELRCDPISGHTALYWYRQSLGQGLEFLIYFQGNSAPDKSGLPSDRFSAERTGGSVSTLTIQRTQQEDSAVYLCASSLAGTSTYEQYFGPGTRLTVT.

The chain links TRBV7-9 to TRBJ1-2; no reliable D call. Germline CDR1 SEHNR, CDR2 FQNEAQ (reference sequence). The V gene lost 8 bases and the J gene lost 4 bases, with 20 bases spanning the gap. This CDR3 has 15 amino acids. In nucleotides, the CDR3 is TGTGCCAGCCACCAAGGAACAAATCTTGGCTATGGCTACACCTTC. Its translation is CASHQGTNLGYGYTF.

In DNA form, the CDR3 reads TGTGCCAGCAGAGAAGGACAGGGGATGGAGAACACTGAAGCTTTCTTT. It specifies CASREGQGMENTEAFF. The chain couples TRBV9 to TRBJ1-1, with 9 bases matching TRBD1. The CDR3 consists of 16 residues. Germline V gene lookup returns CDR1 SGDLS and CDR2 YYNGEE. The ends lost 5 bases at V and 1 base at J; junction bases unmatched: 9. Variable domain in full (rest from reference TRBV9 and TRBJ1-1): DSGVTQTPKHLITATGQRVTLRCSPRSGDLSVYWYQQSLDQGLQFLIQYYNGEERAKGNILERFSAQQFPDLHSELNLSSLELGDSALYFCASREGQGMENTEAFFGQGTRLTVV.

The chain has TRBV7-6 and TRBJ2-2; either TRBD1 or TRBD2 may supply D (5 bases each). The CDR3 loop spans 17 amino acids. The germline gives CDR1 SGHVS, CDR2 FNYEAQ. Between the trimmed V and J ends, which lost 5 bases and 7 bases, there was a span of 23 bases. CDR3 loop: CASSPPWGTGAGGELFF. CDR3 nucleotide sequence: TGTGCCAGCAGCCCGCCTTGGGGGACCGGGGCCGGCGGGGAGCTGTTTTTT.

The J gene is TRBJ1-5, the V gene TRBV7-6; a weak D match, TRBD1 (5 bases). The V gene lost 1 base and the J gene lost 3 bases, with 13 bases spanning the gap. Germline-derived CDR1 and CDR2 are SGHVS and FNYEAQ. The CDR3 runs to 16 residues. The CDR3 sequence: CASSLGSQGVNQPQHF. CDR3 nucleotides: TGTGCCAGCAGCTTAGGTTCCCAGGGAGTCAATCAGCCCCAGCATTTT.

The J gene is TRBJ1-2, the V gene TRBV5-6; D is ambiguous. The germline CDR1 and CDR2 sequences are SGHDT and YYEEEE. The V and J ends lost 1 base and 8 bases respectively, with 6 bases between them. The CDR3 is 11 amino acids. The CDR3 DNA reads TGTGCCAGCAGCTTGTTAGAAGGCTACACCTTC. Amino acids: CASSLLEGYTF.

For this clone: This sample also contains other DNA sequences that code for the same CDR3. This rearrangement joins TRBV19 to TRBJ1-5, with unresolved D. V shed 9 bases and J shed 0 bases, with 12 bases lying between them. Germline CDR1 is LNHDA and CDR2 is SQIVND (reference sequence). This CDR3 region has 14 residues. The CDR3 loop is CASRLRGSNQPQHF. The CDR3 nucleotides are TGTGCCAGCCGCCTCCGGGGTAGCAATCAGCCCCAGCATTTT.

The table lists this clone with a few counts. This chain joins TRBV18 and TRBJ1-6, with D hard to call. V lost 3 bases and J 5 bases, leaving 8 bases between the germline ends. Per the germline V gene, CDR1 is KGHSH and CDR2 is LQKENI. The CDR3 consists of 14 residues. In DNA, the CDR3 is TGTGCCAGCTCACCGTCCAGCCATAATTCACCCCTCCACTTT. Protein product: CASSPSSHNSPLHF.